Listed below are T cell receptor beta chains from one sample, sequenced in a study of T cells after yellow fever vaccination. A single record per CDR3 protein comes from TCRdb applying MiXCR to the 5' RACE reads. The sample holds roughly 120,000 distinct CDR3 sequences, more than 6.5% seen once. The sample in question was CD4+ T cells sorted from PBMCs, obtained less than 11 days after the first yellow fever vaccination. These receptors originate from a man younger than 35 who received the YFV17D yellow fever vaccine. Each CDR3 is given with its conserved first and last residue. The order of the fields is clone size, J gene, V gene, D gene, CDR3 protein, CDR3 DNA. The D gene is left open where the match is weak. Only some rows state a clone size, as once, few, many or a class for expanded clones.

many,TRBJ1-4,TRBV20-1,.,CSAREYPGTKLFF,TGCAGTGCTAGAGAATACCCCGGGACTAAACTGTTTTTT
many,TRBJ2-1,TRBV5-1,.,CASSEASAGNEQFF,TGCGCCAGCAGCGAGGCTTCGGCGGGGAATGAGCAGTTCTTC
many,TRBJ1-5,TRBV7-2,.,CASSLSSQVNQPQHF,TGTGCCAGCAGCTTATCTAGTCAAGTTAATCAGCCCCAGCATTTT
few,TRBJ2-3,TRBV5-1,.,CASSLAGARPPGTQYF,TGCGCCAGCAGCTTGGCCGGCGCACGACCCCCGGGGACGCAGTATTTT
.,TRBJ1-2,TRBV7-3,.,CASSLTAGEPYGYTF,TGTGCCAGCAGCTTAACGGCAGGAGAACCCTATGGCTACACCTTC
many,TRBJ2-1,TRBV5-1,TRBD2,CASSLGSGGYNEQFF,TGCGCCAGCAGCTTGGGGTCGGGGGGGTACAATGAGCAGTTCTTC
many,TRBJ2-5,TRBV10-3,TRBD2,CAINKAGGRQETQYF,TGTGCCATCAATAAGGCGGGGGGGCGACAAGAGACCCAGTACTTC
.,TRBJ2-7,TRBV18,.,CASSPTMGSSYEQYF,TGTGCCAGCTCACCGACGATGGGAAGCTCCTACGAGCAGTACTTC
many,TRBJ1-5,TRBV20-1,TRBD1,CSARTGINQPQHF,TGCAGTGCTAGGACAGGGATCAATCAGCCCCAGCATTTT
many,TRBJ1-2,TRBV5-1,TRBD1,CASSYQQGADYGYTF,TGCGCCAGCAGCTATCAACAGGGGGCGGACTATGGCTACACCTTC
few,TRBJ1-2,TRBV12-5,.,CASGWAGQGYTF,TGTGCTAGTGGTTGGGCCGGACAGGGCTACACCTTC
many,TRBJ2-7,TRBV12-3/TRBV12-4,TRBD2,CASGEGFYEQYF,TGTGCCAGTGGGGAGGGTTTCTACGAGCAGTACTTC
many,TRBJ2-2,TRBV5-1,.,CASSPWTDGELFF,TGCGCCAGCAGCCCCTGGACAGATGGGGAGCTGTTTTTT
.,TRBJ2-2,TRBV18,TRBD1,CASSKTGGNTGELFF,TGTGCCAGCTCAAAAACAGGGGGCAACACCGGGGAGCTGTTTTTT
many,TRBJ2-2,TRBV4-3,TRBD1,CASSQEKGDRVTGELFF,TGCGCCAGCAGCCAAGAAAAGGGGGACAGGGTAACCGGGGAGCTGTTTTTT
many,TRBJ1-3,TRBV5-1,.,CATSDGNTIYF,TGCGCCACCTCGGACGGAAACACCATATATTTT
few,TRBJ2-5,TRBV5-1,.,CASSLALGSMGEETQYF,TGCGCCAGCAGCTTGGCCCTCGGTAGCATGGGAGAAGAGACCCAGTACTTC
many,TRBJ1-3,TRBV5-1,TRBD1,CASSPTGEENTIYF,TGCGCCAGCAGCCCGACAGGGGAAGAAAACACCATATATTTT
many,TRBJ1-2,TRBV24-1,TRBD1,CATSDFGPPRDRHSGYTF,TGTGCCACCAGTGATTTTGGTCCACCCCGGGACAGACACTCTGGCTACACCTTC
many,TRBJ2-7,TRBV12-3/TRBV12-4,.,CASTRGYEQYF,TGTGCCAGCACCCGGGGCTACGAGCAGTACTTC
.,TRBJ2-5,TRBV7-2,TRBD2,CASSPQRGPQETQYF,TGTGCCAGCAGCCCCCAGCGGGGGCCACAAGAGACCCAGTACTTC
many,TRBJ2-5,TRBV4-3,.,CASSQAPYREAETQYF,TGCGCCAGCAGCCAAGCCCCGTACAGGGAGGCAGAGACCCAGTACTTC
few,TRBJ1-5,TRBV5-1,.,CASSPEGGRSTQHF,TGCGCCAGCAGCCCGGAGGGGGGCCGCAGCACCCAGCATTTT
few,TRBJ1-1,TRBV10-3,.,CAIRANTEAFF,TGTGCCATCCGGGCGAACACTGAAGCTTTCTTT
many,TRBJ2-2,TRBV6-2/TRBV6-3,TRBD1,CASSYSLGDRVMFGELFF,TGTGCCAGCAGTTACTCTCTAGGGGACAGGGTGATGTTCGGGGAGCTGTTTTTT
many,TRBJ1-2,TRBV4-3,.,CASSQDIPGRQDWLNYGYTF,TGCGCCAGCAGCCAAGATATCCCGGGGCGCCAAGATTGGTTAAACTATGGCTACACCTTC
many,TRBJ2-1,TRBV5-1,.,CASTLGTAWGNEQFF,TGCGCCAGCACCCTGGGGACCGCTTGGGGCAATGAGCAGTTCTTC
many,TRBJ2-5,TRBV28,TRBD1,CASSSQTGARKTQYF,TGTGCCAGCAGTTCCCAGACAGGGGCTAGGAAGACCCAGTACTTC
many,TRBJ2-2,TRBV6-2/TRBV6-3,TRBD1,CASEPGTGISGELFF,TGTGCCAGTGAGCCCGGGACAGGGATATCCGGGGAGCTGTTTTTT
few,TRBJ1-6,TRBV7-6,TRBD1,CASSPLGGQGNSPLHF,TGTGCCAGCAGCCCTCTCGGGGGACAGGGAAATTCACCCCTCCACTTT
few,TRBJ1-1,TRBV4-2,.,CASSQVGPPGVTEAFF,TGTGCCAGCAGCCAAGTCGGACCCCCGGGGGTTACTGAAGCTTTCTTT
few,TRBJ2-7,TRBV30,.,CAYSRVSYEQYF,TGTGCCTACTCCCGGGTCTCCTACGAGCAGTACTTC
.,TRBJ2-5,TRBV9,TRBD2,CASSVRGGPPETQYF,TGTGCCAGCAGCGTACGGGGGGGCCCTCCAGAGACCCAGTACTTC
.,TRBJ1-1,TRBV6-5,.,CASSYSTGRGNTEAFF,TGTGCCAGCAGTTACTCAACAGGGCGAGGGAACACTGAAGCTTTCTTT
many,TRBJ1-1,TRBV3-1,.,CASSQVGGRTEAFF,TGTGCCAGCAGCCAAGTCGGGGGGAGGACTGAAGCTTTCTTT
many,TRBJ2-2,TRBV5-1,.,CASSLALATLKDPGELFF,TGCGCCAGCAGCTTGGCCCTAGCTACCCTGAAAGATCCCGGGGAGCTGTTTTTT
many,TRBJ2-1,TRBV5-8,TRBD1,CASSWWTGNEQFF,TGTGCCAGCAGCTGGTGGACAGGGAACGAGCAGTTCTTC
many,TRBJ2-5,TRBV6-1,TRBD2,CASSTGTSGVYQETQYF,TGTGCCAGCAGCACCGGGACTAGCGGGGTGTACCAAGAGACCCAGTACTTC
few,TRBJ1-1,TRBV19,TRBD1,CASSTRDSRTTEAFF,TGTGCCAGTAGTACTCGGGACAGTCGGACCACTGAAGCTTTCTTT
many,TRBJ2-3,TRBV5-1,.,CASSLTSPSTDTQYF,TGCGCCAGCAGCTTGACTAGTCCTAGCACAGATACGCAGTATTTT
many,TRBJ2-3,TRBV12-3/TRBV12-4,TRBD2,CASSILAGATDTQYF,TGTGCCAGCAGTATACTAGCGGGGGCGACAGATACGCAGTATTTT
many,TRBJ2-1,TRBV5-4,.,CASSFPKGGAYNEQFF,TGTGCCAGCAGCTTCCCGAAGGGGGGCGCGTACAATGAGCAGTTCTTC
.,TRBJ1-5,TRBV23-1,TRBD1,CASSNRDRDIFGNQPQHF,TGCGCCAGCAGTAACAGGGACAGGGATATTTTCGGCAATCAGCCCCAGCATTTT
many,TRBJ2-6,TRBV20-1,.,CSARGTAGANVLTF,TGCAGTGCTAGAGGAACTGCTGGGGCCAACGTCCTGACTTTC
few,TRBJ2-1,TRBV4-3,TRBD2,CASSQDQRGYNEQFF,TGCGCCAGCAGCCAAGATCAGCGGGGGTACAATGAGCAGTTCTTC